This paragraph reports one T cell receptor (beta chain). V trimming: 0 bases; J trimming: 1 base; junction bases outside the gene matches: 2. CDR1 is GTSNPN, CDR2 SVGIG, per germline (reference sequence). This CDR3 is built from 15 residues. Sequenced by immunoSEQ multiplex PCR; TCRdb stores in-frame clones only, minus some. The table records some 89,000 clones, roughly 89% of them present only once. These data originate in a study of blood T cell repertoires in COVID-19. Study overall: Some COVID-19 samples were acute and others convalescent; all came from the United States, Italy and Spain.

This receptor was taken from a human donor in a cohort sampled during active COVID-19. Material for sequencing was peripheral blood. V gene TRBV30 combines with J gene TRBJ2-3, with 9 bases matching TRBD2. In DNA, the CDR3 is TGTGCCTGGAGTGTAATAGCGGGGGGCACAGATACGCAGTATTTT. Amino acids: CAWSVIAGGTDTQYF.